Listed here are 25 T cell receptor beta chains from one sample, sequenced in a study of blood T cell repertoires in COVID-19. Generated by immunoSEQ multiplex PCR, the TCRdb table keeps only in-frame clones and is missing some. The table has approximately 190,000 clones, around four fifths seen once. Sequenced material: peripheral blood. Receptors originate from a human donor in a cohort sampled during active COVID-19.

The chain joins TRBV29-1 to TRBJ1-6; the match to TRBD1 covers 9 bases. The CDR3 length is 12 residues. Germline V lookup: CDR1 SQVTM, CDR2 ANQGSEA. Germline trimming cut 7 bases from V and 7 bases from J; bases unmatched to any gene: 2. CDR3: CSAGTGNSPLHF. Written as DNA, the CDR3 is TGCAGCGCCGGGACAGGGAATTCACCCCTCCACTTT.

V gene TRBV14 combines with J gene TRBJ1-2; D call uncertain. Germline V CDR1 and CDR2: SGHDN, FVKESK. The ends were cut back, 6 bases at V and 3 bases at J, with 20 bases in the middle. The CDR3 has 16 residues. The CDR3 DNA reads TGTGCCAGCAGTTCCCGAGGGTTCGAGCAACACTATGGCTACACCTTC. It yields the protein CASSSRGFEQHYGYTF.

The V and J genes are TRBV30 and TRBJ2-3; tentatively, D is TRBD1 (6 bases). V was clipped by 8 bases and J by 2 bases, with 20 bases between them. Germline V gene lookup returns CDR1 GTSNPN and CDR2 SVGIG (reference sequence). The length of the CDR3 is 15 residues. CDR3 nucleotides: TGTGCCCGACAAGGGGGATCAGCGGTCACAGATACGCAGTATTTT. The encoded protein is CARQGGSAVTDTQYF.

The chain employs TRBV5-1 and TRBJ2-1; 8 positions match TRBD1. The trim removed 3 bases at V and 5 bases at J, leaving 4 bases unmatched. CDR1 and CDR2 from the germline V gene are SGHRS and YFSETQ. The CDR3 length is 14 residues. CDR3 sequence reads: CASSSGTGDNEQFF. The CDR3 DNA is TGCGCCAGCAGCTCCGGGACAGGCGACAATGAGCAGTTCTTC.

The chain links TRBV19 to TRBJ2-1; 15 bases line up with TRBD2. The germline V gene encodes CDR1 LNHDA and CDR2 SQIVND (reference sequence). The CDR3 contains 17 residues. V trimming: 5 bases; J trimming: 9 bases; junction bases outside the gene matches: 11. CDR3 bases: TGTGCCAGTAGTGGTGGACTAGCGGGGGGGGCGGACGGTGAGCAGTTCTTC. As protein: CASSGGLAGGADGEQFF.

This clone is a singleton in its sample. V is TRBV19 and J is TRBJ1-2; a possible D gene is TRBD1 (5 bases). Trimming shortened V by 7 bases and J by 5 bases, and 11 bases separated the two germline ends. The germline gives CDR1 LNHDA, CDR2 SQIVND (reference sequence). The CDR3 consists of 12 residues. The CDR3 bases are TGTGCCAGTATCGGGACTGATTATGGCTACACCTTC. It yields the protein CASIGTDYGYTF.

The chain recombines TRBV7-6 with TRBJ2-7; D possibly corresponds to TRBD2 (5 bases). The CDR3 covers 15 residues. V was cut by 4 bases and J by 0 bases, with 13 bases left in between. Germline lookup yields CDR1 SGHVS and CDR2 FNYEAQ. CDR3 DNA: TGTGCCAGCAGCTACGGGAACTACCCCTCCTACGAGCAGTACTTC. This sequence encodes CASSYGNYPSYEQYF.

The chain couples TRBV6-4 to TRBJ1-2, with 12 nucleotides matching TRBD1. CDR3 length equals 15 residues. Losses at the gene ends were 4 bases for V and 5 bases for J; bases not matched to a gene: 5. The germline V gene has CDR1 MRHNA and CDR2 SNTAGT. CDR3 protein: CASSAGTGGKYGYTF. CDR3 nucleotides: TGTGCCAGCAGTGCCGGGACAGGGGGCAAATATGGCTACACCTTC.

The V call is TRBV5-6, the J call TRBJ2-1; the D gene is possibly TRBD1 (6 bases). This CDR3 region has 18 residues. Trimming took off 1 base at V and 4 bases at J, with 21 bases between the two ends. Per germline, CDR1 SGHDT and CDR2 YYEEEE. The DNA of the CDR3 is TGTGCCAGCAGCTTGTCAGGGGCCCAGGGGTCTGTTTACAATGAGCAGTTCTTC. Residues: CASSLSGAQGSVYNEQFF. Looking up the rest from reference TRBV5-6 and TRBJ2-1 gives the full variable domain: DAGVTQSPTHLIKTRGQQVTLRCSPKSGHDTVSWYQQALGQGPQFIFQYYEEEERQRGNFPDRFSGHQFPNYSSELNVNALLLGDSALYLCASSLSGAQGSVYNEQFFGPGTRLTVL.

The rearrangement links TRBV28 to TRBJ2-7; D might be TRBD2 (5 bases). The V end was cut by 5 bases, the J end by 3 bases, with 20 bases between. The germline V gene encodes CDR1 MDHEN and CDR2 SYDVKM. The CDR3 has 16 amino acids. The CDR3 nucleotides read TGTGCCAGCAGTGGAGGTATGAGTGGCGGACTCTACGAGCAGTACTTC. Encoded protein: CASSGGMSGGLYEQYF.

The chain is built from TRBV2 and TRBJ1-1; D ambiguous. With 6 bases removed from V and 2 bases from J, the gap between germline ends came to 7 bases. The CDR3 consists of 12 residues. Germline V gene sequence: CDR1 SNHLY, CDR2 FYNNEI. CDR3 DNA sequence: TGTGCCAGCAGGACACCTAACACTGAAGCTTTCTTT. Encoded protein: CASRTPNTEAFF.

The chain combines TRBV28 with TRBJ2-3; 7 bases agree with TRBD2. V lost 7 bases to trimming and J lost 2 bases; unmatched junction nucleotides: 15. The CDR3 spans 17 residues. Germline CDR1 MDHEN, CDR2 SYDVKM. Here the CDR3 reads CASTLTGGSGPTDTQYF. The DNA for the CDR3 is TGTGCCAGCACCTTAACGGGGGGATCAGGCCCCACAGATACGCAGTATTTT.

This chain connects TRBV7-9 to TRBJ2-1, with TRBD2 matching 12 bases. CDR3 length equals 17 residues. Per the germline V gene, CDR1 is SEHNR and CDR2 is FQNEAQ (reference sequence). J was trimmed by 2 bases and V by 8 bases; bases with no gene match: 10. Here the CDR3 reads CASQKSTSGRAYNEQFF. CDR3 nucleotides: TGTGCCAGCCAAAAATCGACTAGCGGGAGAGCCTACAATGAGCAGTTCTTC. The whole variable domain, remainder taken from reference TRBV7-9 and TRBJ2-1, is DTGVSQNPRHKITKRGQNVTFRCDPISEHNRLYWYRQTLGQGPEFLTYFQNEAQLEKSRLLSDRFSAERPKGSFSTLEIQRTEQGDSAMYLCASQKSTSGRAYNEQFFGPGTRLTVL.

This chain links TRBV7-9 with TRBJ2-1, with TRBD1 matching 10 bases. Germline V lookup: CDR1 SEHNR, CDR2 FQNEAQ (reference sequence). J gave up 8 bases and V 6 bases, and 4 bases lay outside the gene matches. The CDR3 contains 13 residues. CDR3 in amino acids: CASRTGGRYEQFF. In DNA, the CDR3 is TGTGCCAGCAGGACAGGGGGCAGGTATGAGCAGTTCTTC.

This chain connects TRBV20-1 to TRBJ1-4; D possibly corresponds to TRBD1 (5 bases). The CDR3 length is 13 residues. The germline gives CDR1 DFQATT, CDR2 SNEGSKA (reference sequence). V was clipped by 3 bases and J by 8 bases, with 13 bases between them. In DNA, the CDR3 is TGCAGTGCTAGTCGGGGGAACCCAGAAAAACTGTTTTTT. Protein sequence: CSASRGNPEKLFF.

The chain links TRBV27 to TRBJ1-4, with TRBD1 identical over 8 bases. The germline gives CDR1 MNHEY, CDR2 SMNVEV (reference sequence). The CDR3 is 15 residues long. The trim removed 5 bases at V and 8 bases at J, leaving 10 bases unmatched. CDR3 protein: CASSLWTGSREKLFF. The CDR3 DNA reads TGTGCCAGCAGTCTCTGGACAGGGTCTAGGGAAAAACTGTTTTTT. Complete variable domain (other parts from reference TRBV27 and TRBJ1-4): EAQVTQNPRYLITVTGKKLTVTCSQNMNHEYMSWYRQDPGLGLRQIYYSMNVEVTDKGDVPEGYKVSRKEKRNFPLILESPSPNQTSLYFCASSLWTGSREKLFFGSGTQLSVL.

The V gene is TRBV5-1, the J gene TRBJ1-3; D is unclear. This CDR3 contains 15 residues. Trimming removed 1 base at V and 4 bases at J, with 12 bases between. Germline lookup yields CDR1 SGHRS and CDR2 YFSETQ. This chain's CDR3 is CASSLMPSAGNTIYF. The CDR3 bases are TGCGCCAGCAGCTTGATGCCATCCGCGGGAAACACCATATATTTT. Full variable domain (missing parts from reference TRBV5-1 and TRBJ1-3): KAGVTQTPRYLIKTRGQQVTLSCSPISGHRSVSWYQQTPGQGLQFLFEYFSETQRNKGNFPGRFSGRQFSNSRSEMNVSTLELGDSALYLCASSLMPSAGNTIYFGEGSWLTVV.

The chain recombines TRBV7-9 with TRBJ2-3; TRBD2 matches at 9 bases. CDR3 length: 16 residues. Trimming removed 5 bases from V and 5 bases from J; junction bases left unmatched: 11. Germline assignment: CDR1 SEHNR and CDR2 FQNEAQ (reference sequence). The DNA for the CDR3 is TGTGCCAGCAGCGCCATCGAGCGGGGGGAAGGAGATACGCAGTATTTT. Encoded protein: CASSAIERGEGDTQYF.

This clone appeared a single time. V gene TRBV19 combines with J gene TRBJ1-5; tentative D call: TRBD1 (5 bases). With 3 bases removed from V and 4 bases from J, the gap between germline ends came to 7 bases. CDR1 and CDR2 from the germline V gene are LNHDA and SQIVND (reference sequence). There are 13 residues in the CDR3. The CDR3 sequence: CASSIGGNQPQHF. CDR3 DNA sequence: TGTGCCAGTAGTATCGGGGGTAATCAGCCCCAGCATTTT.

The chain carries TRBV10-3 and TRBJ2-5, with 11 bases identical to TRBD1. Looked up from germline, CDR1 is ENHRY and CDR2 is SYGVKD. V dropped 4 bases and J dropped 4; count of bases not matched to a gene: 2. The CDR3 has 14 residues. CDR3 residues: CAISGGTGGETQYF. CDR3 nucleotide sequence: TGTGCCATCAGTGGAGGGACAGGGGGAGAGACCCAGTACTTC.

This chain joins TRBV2 and TRBJ1-5, with D uncertain. CDR1 and CDR2 (germline): SNHLY, FYNNEI. V lost 0 bases and J 4 bases, leaving 7 bases between the germline ends. The CDR3 runs 14 residues. CDR3 nucleotide sequence: TGTGCCAGCAGTGAAGCGCTAAGAAATCAGCCCCAGCATTTT. Translation gives CASSEALRNQPQHF. Full variable domain (remainder filled in from reference TRBV2 and TRBJ1-5): EPEVTQTPSHQVTQMGQEVILRCVPISNHLYFYWYRQILGQKVEFLVSFYNNEISEKSEIFDDQFSVERPDGSNFTLKIRSTKLEDSAMYFCASSEALRNQPQHFGDGTRLSIL.

V and J are TRBV10-3 and TRBJ2-1; 7 positions match TRBD2. Germline trimming cut 5 bases from V and 0 bases from J; bases unmatched to any gene: 4. Germline CDR1 is ENHRY and CDR2 is SYGVKD. This CDR3 is built from 15 residues. The CDR3 coding sequence is TGTGCCATCAGTAGCGGGACCAGCTCCTACAATGAGCAGTTCTTC. This translates into CAISSGTSSYNEQFF.

The J gene is TRBJ1-4, the V gene TRBV7-9; possible D gene TRBD1, 6 bases. Germline V gene lookup returns CDR1 SEHNR and CDR2 FQNEAQ (reference sequence). This CDR3 has 13 residues. Deletions cut 6 bases from V and 4 bases from J, with 9 bases between. CDR3 residues: CASRVQGNEKLFF. As DNA, the CDR3 is TGTGCCAGCAGAGTACAGGGTAATGAAAAACTGTTTTTT.

The V call is TRBV5-6, the J call TRBJ1-3, with a possible D match to TRBD1 (6 bases). The CDR3 has 16 residues. V gave up 4 bases and J gave up 0 bases, with 14 bases separating them. The germline V gene has CDR1 SGHDT and CDR2 YYEEEE. This CDR3 is CASSPPGAISGNTIYF. DNA of the CDR3: TGTGCCAGCAGCCCCCCAGGGGCAATCTCTGGAAACACCATATATTTT.

This clone was counted once. The chain has TRBV28 and TRBJ2-3, with TRBD2 identical over 7 bases. The CDR3 sequence is 13 residues long. Germline V CDR1 and CDR2: MDHEN, SYDVKM. The junction had 4 bases not matched to a gene; V was cut back by 2 bases and J by 8 bases. CDR3 region: CASSLLIAGTQYF. CDR3 in DNA: TGTGCCAGCAGTTTACTGATAGCGGGTACGCAGTATTTT. Supplemented by reference TRBV28 and TRBJ2-3, the full variable domain reads DVKVTQSSRYLVKRTGEKVFLECVQDMDHENMFWYRQDPGLGLRLIYFSYDVKMKEKGDIPEGYSVSREKKERFSLILESASTNQTSMYLCASSLLIAGTQYFGPGTRLTVL.